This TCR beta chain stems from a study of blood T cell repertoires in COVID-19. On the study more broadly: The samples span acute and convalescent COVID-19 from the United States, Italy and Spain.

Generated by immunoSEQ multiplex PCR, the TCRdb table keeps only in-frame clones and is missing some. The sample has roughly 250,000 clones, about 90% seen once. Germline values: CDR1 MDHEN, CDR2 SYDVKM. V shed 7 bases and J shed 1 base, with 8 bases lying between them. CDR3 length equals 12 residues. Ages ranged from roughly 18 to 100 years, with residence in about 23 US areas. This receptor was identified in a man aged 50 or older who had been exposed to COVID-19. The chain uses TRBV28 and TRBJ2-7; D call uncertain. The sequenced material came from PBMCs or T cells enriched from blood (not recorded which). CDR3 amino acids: CASTSVSYEQYF. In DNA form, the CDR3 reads TGTGCCAGCACTTCGGTATCCTACGAGCAGTACTTC. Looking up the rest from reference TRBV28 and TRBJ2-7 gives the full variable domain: DVKVTQSSRYLVKRTGEKVFLECVQDMDHENMFWYRQDPGLGLRLIYFSYDVKMKEKGDIPEGYSVSREKKERFSLILESASTNQTSMYLCASTSVSYEQYFGPGTRLTVT.